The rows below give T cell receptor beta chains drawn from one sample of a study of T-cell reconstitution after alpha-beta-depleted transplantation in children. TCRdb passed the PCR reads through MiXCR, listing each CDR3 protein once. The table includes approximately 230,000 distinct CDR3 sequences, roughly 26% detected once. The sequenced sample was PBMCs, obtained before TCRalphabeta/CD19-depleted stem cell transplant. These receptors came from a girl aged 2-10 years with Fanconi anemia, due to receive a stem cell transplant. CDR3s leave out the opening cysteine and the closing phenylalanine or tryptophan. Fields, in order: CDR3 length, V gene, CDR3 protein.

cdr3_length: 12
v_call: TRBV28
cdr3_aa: ASSLYTGPNEQY

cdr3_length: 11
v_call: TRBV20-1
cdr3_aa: SAREGFGQPQH

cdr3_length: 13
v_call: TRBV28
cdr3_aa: ASSFRAVNTGELF

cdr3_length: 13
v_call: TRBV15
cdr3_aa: ATSILSGRAVEQF

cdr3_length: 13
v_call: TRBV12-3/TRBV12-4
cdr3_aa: ASQYSGRMMYEQY

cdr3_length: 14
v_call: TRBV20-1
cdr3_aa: SARSGAGGWPYEQY

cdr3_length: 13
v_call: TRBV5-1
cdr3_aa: ASSILAGVYNEQF

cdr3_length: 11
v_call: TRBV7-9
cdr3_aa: ASSLVLMDEQY

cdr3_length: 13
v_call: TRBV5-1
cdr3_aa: ASSQIQGAPDTQY

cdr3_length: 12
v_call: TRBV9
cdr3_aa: ASSQGGSTGELF